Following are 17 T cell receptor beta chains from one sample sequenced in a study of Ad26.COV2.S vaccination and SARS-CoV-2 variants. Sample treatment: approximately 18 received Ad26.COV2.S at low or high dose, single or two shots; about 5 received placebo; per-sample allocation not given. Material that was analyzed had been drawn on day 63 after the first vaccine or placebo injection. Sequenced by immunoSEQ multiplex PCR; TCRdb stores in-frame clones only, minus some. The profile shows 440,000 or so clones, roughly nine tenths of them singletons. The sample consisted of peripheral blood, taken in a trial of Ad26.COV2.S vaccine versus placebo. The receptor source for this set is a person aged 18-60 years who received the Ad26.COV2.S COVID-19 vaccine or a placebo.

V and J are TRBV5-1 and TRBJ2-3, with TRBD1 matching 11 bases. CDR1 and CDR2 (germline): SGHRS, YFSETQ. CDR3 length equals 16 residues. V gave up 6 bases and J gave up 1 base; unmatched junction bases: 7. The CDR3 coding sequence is TGCGCCAGCAATCCGGACAGGGGGCGCGGCACAGATACGCAGTATTTT. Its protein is CASNPDRGRGTDTQYF.

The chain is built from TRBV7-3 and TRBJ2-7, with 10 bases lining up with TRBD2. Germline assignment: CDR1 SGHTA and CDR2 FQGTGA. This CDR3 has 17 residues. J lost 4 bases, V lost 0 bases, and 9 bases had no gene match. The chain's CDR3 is CASSLTSASGGQYEQYF. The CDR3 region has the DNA TGTGCCAGCAGCTTAACGTCTGCTAGCGGGGGACAATACGAGCAGTACTTC. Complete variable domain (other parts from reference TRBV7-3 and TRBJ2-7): GAGVSQTPSNKVTEKGKYVELRCDPISGHTALYWYRQSLGQGPEFLIYFQGTGAADDSGLPNDRFFAVRPEGSVSTLKIQRTERGDSAVYLCASSLTSASGGQYEQYFGPGTRLTVT.

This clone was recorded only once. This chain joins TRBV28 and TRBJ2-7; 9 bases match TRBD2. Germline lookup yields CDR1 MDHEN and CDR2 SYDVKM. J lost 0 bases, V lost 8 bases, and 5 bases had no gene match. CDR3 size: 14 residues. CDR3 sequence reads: CASRAGGPSYEQYF. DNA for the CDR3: TGTGCCAGCCGAGCGGGAGGCCCCTCCTACGAGCAGTACTTC.

CDR3 bases: TGTGCCAGCGGTGGGACACTCCGGAACACCGGGGAGCTGTTTTTT. Translating gives CASGGTLRNTGELFF. This rearrangement joins TRBV5-6 to TRBJ2-2, with D possibly TRBD1 on 6 matching bases. V was shortened by 7 bases and J by 1 base, with 14 bases between the two germline ends. The CDR3 covers 15 residues. Germline CDR1 and CDR2: SGHDT and YYEEEE.

The CDR3 DNA reads as TGTGCCAGCAGCTTAAAGGGGTTGGGGAGCGGAGAGACCCAGTACTTC. It yields the protein CASSLKGLGSGETQYF. The gene calls are TRBV13 and TRBJ2-5, with D perhaps given as TRBD1 or TRBD2 (5 bases each). This CDR3 has 16 amino acids. CDR1 and CDR2 (germline): PRHDT, FYEKMQ (reference sequence). The V and J ends lost 2 bases and 4 bases respectively, with 17 bases between them.

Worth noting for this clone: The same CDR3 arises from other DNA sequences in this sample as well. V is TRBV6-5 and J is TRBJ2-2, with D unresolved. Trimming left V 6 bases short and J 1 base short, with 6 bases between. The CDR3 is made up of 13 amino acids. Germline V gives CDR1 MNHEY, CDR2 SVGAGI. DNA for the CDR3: TGTGCCAGCAGAGACATGAACACCGGGGAGCTGTTTTTT. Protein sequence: CASRDMNTGELFF.

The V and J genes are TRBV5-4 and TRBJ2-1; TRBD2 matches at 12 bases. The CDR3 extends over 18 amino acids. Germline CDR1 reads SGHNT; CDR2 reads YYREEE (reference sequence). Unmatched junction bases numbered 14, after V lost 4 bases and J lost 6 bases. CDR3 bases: TGTGCCAGCAGCACAAAGACTAGCGGGGGATCGTCTGGCAATGAGCAGTTCTTC. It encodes CASSTKTSGGSSGNEQFF.

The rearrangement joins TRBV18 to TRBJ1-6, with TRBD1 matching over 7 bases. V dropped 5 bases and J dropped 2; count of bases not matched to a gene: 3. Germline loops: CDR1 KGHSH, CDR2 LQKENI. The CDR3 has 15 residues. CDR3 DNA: TGTGCCAGCTCAGCCGACAGGGCCTATAATTCACCCCTCCACTTT. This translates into CASSADRAYNSPLHF.

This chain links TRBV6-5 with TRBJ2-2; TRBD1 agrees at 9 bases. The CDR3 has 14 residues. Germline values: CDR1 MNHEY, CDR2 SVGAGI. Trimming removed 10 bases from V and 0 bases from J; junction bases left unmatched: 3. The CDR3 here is CAIGTGTNTGELFF. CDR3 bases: TGTGCCATCGGGACAGGGACGAACACCGGGGAGCTGTTTTTT.

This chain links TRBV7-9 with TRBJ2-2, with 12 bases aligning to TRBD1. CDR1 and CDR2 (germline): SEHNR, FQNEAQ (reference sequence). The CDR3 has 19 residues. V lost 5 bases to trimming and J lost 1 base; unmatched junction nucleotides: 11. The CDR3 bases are TGTGCCAGCAGCCTAGGGACAGGGGGCCGATCCTTGAACACCGGGGAGCTGTTTTTT. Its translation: CASSLGTGGRSLNTGELFF.

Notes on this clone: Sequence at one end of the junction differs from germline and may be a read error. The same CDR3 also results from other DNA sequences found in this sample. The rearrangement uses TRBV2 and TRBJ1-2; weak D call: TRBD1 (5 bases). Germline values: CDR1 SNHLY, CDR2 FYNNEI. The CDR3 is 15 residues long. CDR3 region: CASNRWGLNADGYTF. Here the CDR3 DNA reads TGTGCCAGCAATCGGTGGGGACTTAACGCCGATGGCTACACTTTC.

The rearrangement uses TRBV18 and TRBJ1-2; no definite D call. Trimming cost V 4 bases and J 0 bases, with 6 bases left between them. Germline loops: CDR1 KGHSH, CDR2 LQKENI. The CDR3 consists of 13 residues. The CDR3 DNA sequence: TGTGCCAGCTCACGGACGGCTAACTATGGCTACACCTTC. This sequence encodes CASSRTANYGYTF.

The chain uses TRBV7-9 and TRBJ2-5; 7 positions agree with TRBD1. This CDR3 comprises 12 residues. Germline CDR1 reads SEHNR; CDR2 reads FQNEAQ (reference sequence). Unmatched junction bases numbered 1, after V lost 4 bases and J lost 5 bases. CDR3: CASSWGQETQYF. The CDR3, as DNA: TGTGCCAGCAGCTGGGGACAGGAGACCCAGTACTTC.

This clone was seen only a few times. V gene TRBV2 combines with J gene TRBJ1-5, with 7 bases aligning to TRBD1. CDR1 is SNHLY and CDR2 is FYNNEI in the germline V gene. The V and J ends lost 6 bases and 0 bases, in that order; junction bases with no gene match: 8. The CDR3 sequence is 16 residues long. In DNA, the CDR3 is TGTGCCAGCAGAGTCCCCGGGACAGTTAGCAATCAGCCCCAGCATTTT. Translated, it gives CASRVPGTVSNQPQHF.

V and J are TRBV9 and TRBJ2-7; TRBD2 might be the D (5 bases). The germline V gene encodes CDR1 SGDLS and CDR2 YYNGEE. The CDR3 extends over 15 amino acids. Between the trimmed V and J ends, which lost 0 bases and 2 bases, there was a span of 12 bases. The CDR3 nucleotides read TGTGCCAGCAGCGTAGGAGGGAAAGGCCCCTACGAGCAGTACTTC. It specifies CASSVGGKGPYEQYF.

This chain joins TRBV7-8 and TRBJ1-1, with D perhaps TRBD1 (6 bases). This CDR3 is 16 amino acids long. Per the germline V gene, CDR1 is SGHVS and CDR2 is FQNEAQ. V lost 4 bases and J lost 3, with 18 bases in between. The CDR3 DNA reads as TGTGCCAGCAGCTCCCCGGAGGGGGTCTCGGACACTGAAGCTTTCTTT. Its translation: CASSSPEGVSDTEAFF.

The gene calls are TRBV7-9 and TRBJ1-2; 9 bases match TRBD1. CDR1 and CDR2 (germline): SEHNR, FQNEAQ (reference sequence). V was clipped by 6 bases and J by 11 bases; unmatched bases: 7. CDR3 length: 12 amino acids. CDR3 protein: CASSFQGQGYTF. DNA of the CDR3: TGTGCCAGCAGTTTCCAGGGACAGGGATACACCTTC.